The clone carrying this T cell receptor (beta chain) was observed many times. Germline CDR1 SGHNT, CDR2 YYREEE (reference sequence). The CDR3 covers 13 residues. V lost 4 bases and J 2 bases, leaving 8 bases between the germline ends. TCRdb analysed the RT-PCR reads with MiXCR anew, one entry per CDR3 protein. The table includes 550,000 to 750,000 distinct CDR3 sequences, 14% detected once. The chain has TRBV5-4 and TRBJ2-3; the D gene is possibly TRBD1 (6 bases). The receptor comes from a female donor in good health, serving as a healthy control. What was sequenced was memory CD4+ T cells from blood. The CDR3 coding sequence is TGTGCCAGCAGCCGGGACAACACAGATACGCAGTATTTT. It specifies CASSRDNTDTQYF.